The 20 T cell receptor beta chains presented below share a single source sample, sequenced in a study of CD4 T cells in relation to SARS-CoV-2 and coronaviruses. Measured with immunoSEQ multiplex PCR; TCRdb has only the in-frame clones, and not every one. This table holds 37,000 or so clones, around 85% found once. The sample comprised memory CD4+ T cells from PBMCs. These TCRs come from an adult with COVID-19.

This chain uses TRBV15 with TRBJ2-7; 11 bases align to TRBD1. The CDR3 totals 15 residues. Germline V gene lookup returns CDR1 LNHNV and CDR2 YYDKDF (reference sequence). V lost 3 bases to trimming and J lost 0 bases; unmatched junction nucleotides: 1. CDR3 sequence reads: CATSRDRGHSYEQYF. The CDR3 DNA sequence: TGTGCCACCAGCAGGGACAGGGGGCACTCCTACGAGCAGTACTTC.

The chain has TRBV5-4 and TRBJ2-1; 7 bases are a match to TRBD2. The CDR3 contains 17 residues. The germline V gene has CDR1 SGHNT and CDR2 YYREEE (reference sequence). V lost 0 bases, J lost 6 bases, and 12 bases stayed unmatched. The CDR3 is CASSLGLRGSRSNEQFF. The CDR3 DNA follows: TGTGCCAGCAGCTTGGGGTTGCGCGGGAGTAGGTCCAATGAGCAGTTCTTC.

The chain employs TRBV28 and TRBJ2-1; D gene uncertain. CDR1 is MDHEN, CDR2 SYDVKM, per germline. The CDR3 extends over 10 amino acids. With 4 bases removed from V and 5 bases from J, the gap between germline ends came to 0 bases. Written as DNA, the CDR3 is TGTGCCAGCAGTTACAATGAGCAGTTCTTC. This translates into CASSYNEQFF.

Of note for this clone: Other DNA sequences from this sample encode an identical CDR3 as well. The gene calls are TRBV30 and TRBJ2-2, with D unclear. Trimming pared 3 bases from V and 0 bases from J, leaving 8 bases between. This CDR3 region has 14 residues. Per germline, CDR1 GTSNPN and CDR2 SVGIG (reference sequence). CDR3 DNA: TGTGCCTGGAGACGACGGACGAACACCGGGGAGCTGTTTTTT. Its protein product is CAWRRRTNTGELFF.

The chain employs TRBV6-5 and TRBJ1-4; D gene ambiguous. This CDR3 is built from 14 residues. Germline CDR1 is MNHEY and CDR2 is SVGAGI. The germline V and J ends were trimmed by 1 base and 8 bases, with 11 bases remaining between them. The CDR3: CASSYYKYDEKLFF. In DNA form, the CDR3 reads TGTGCCAGCAGTTACTACAAATATGACGAAAAACTGTTTTTT.

The chain joins TRBV19 to TRBJ1-2; D is possibly TRBD1 (5 bases). CDR1 is LNHDA, CDR2 SQIVND, per germline (reference sequence). CDR3 length: 18 amino acids. V lost 1 base to trimming and J lost 8 bases, with 26 bases between them. The CDR3 loop reads CASSIGYGRWDRYPGYTF. CDR3 nucleotide sequence: TGTGCCAGTAGTATAGGATACGGACGGTGGGACCGATATCCGGGCTACACCTTC.

This clone came up a few times. The V gene is TRBV5-1, the J gene TRBJ1-1; tentative D call: TRBD1 (5 bases). This CDR3 has 14 residues. Deletions cut 5 bases from V and 3 bases from J, with 14 bases between. The germline V gene has CDR1 SGHRS and CDR2 YFSETQ. CDR3 in DNA: TGCGCCAGCAGAGGGCAGGGTGGGGACACTGAAGCTTTCTTT. Protein product: CASRGQGGDTEAFF.

This clone was observed a handful of times. This rearrangement joins TRBV11-2 to TRBJ1-2; D unclear. The CDR3 loop spans 14 amino acids. Trimming took off 5 bases at V and 4 bases at J, with 14 bases between the two ends. Per germline, CDR1 SGHAT and CDR2 FQNNGV. CDR3 amino acids: CASSRDLRTYGYTF. CDR3 coding DNA: TGTGCCAGCAGCCGAGACCTTAGGACCTATGGCTACACCTTC.

This rearrangement joins TRBV6-5 to TRBJ1-5; D ambiguous. V dropped 2 bases and J dropped 3 bases, with 5 bases sitting between them. This CDR3 spans 13 amino acids. The germline CDR1 and CDR2 sequences are MNHEY and SVGAGI. The CDR3 DNA follows: TGTGCCAGCAGTTACCAGTACAATCAGCCCCAGCATTTT. As protein: CASSYQYNQPQHF.

The V gene is TRBV28, the J gene TRBJ2-2; no firm D call. Trimming removed 7 bases from V and 0 bases from J, with 9 bases in between. Germline V gene lookup returns CDR1 MDHEN and CDR2 SYDVKM. The CDR3 covers 14 residues. The CDR3: CASTESTNTGELFF. DNA for the CDR3: TGTGCCAGCACCGAATCTACGAACACCGGGGAGCTGTTTTTT.

The V and J genes are TRBV5-1 and TRBJ2-3; 9 bases are a match to TRBD1. Germline CDR1 and CDR2: SGHRS and YFSETQ. The CDR3 runs to 15 residues. The V gene end was trimmed by 4 bases and the J gene end by 5 bases; junction bases not matched to a gene: 8. The CDR3 DNA follows: TGCGCCAGCAGCACCAACAGGGGGCGAATAGATACGCAGTATTTT. Translated, it gives CASSTNRGRIDTQYF.

The chain recombines TRBV5-1 with TRBJ1-6, with D hard to call. In germline, CDR1 is SGHRS, CDR2 YFSETQ. This CDR3 comprises 14 residues. The ends were cut back, 1 base at V and 8 bases at J, with 10 bases in the middle. The chain's CDR3 is CASSLRGFDSPLHF. CDR3 coding DNA: TGCGCCAGCAGCTTGAGAGGGTTTGATTCACCCCTCCACTTT.

J is TRBJ2-2 and V is TRBV3-1 (or the pseudogene TRBV3-2), with a tentative D call TRBD1 (6 bases). V lost 5 bases, J lost 6 bases, and 10 bases lay in between. This CDR3 comprises 13 residues. Germline-derived CDR1 and CDR2 are LGHDT and YNNKEL (reference sequence). The CDR3: CASSNRVAGELFF. As DNA, the CDR3 is TGTGCCAGCAGCAACAGGGTAGCCGGGGAGCTGTTTTTT.

The chain carries TRBV19 and TRBJ2-5; tentatively, D is TRBD1 or TRBD2 (5 bases each). The ends were cut back, 3 bases at V and 2 bases at J, with 19 bases in the middle. This CDR3 is built from 17 residues. Germline V gene data show CDR1 as LNHDA and CDR2 as SQIVND (reference sequence). CDR3 in DNA: TGTGCCAGTAGTATCAGGACCGGGACGAAAGTTCAAGAGACCCAGTACTTC. Protein sequence: CASSIRTGTKVQETQYF.

This rearrangement joins TRBV6-6 to TRBJ2-1; no definite D call. Germline V CDR1 and CDR2: MNHNY, SVGAGI (reference sequence). The CDR3 has 12 amino acids. V was shortened by 2 bases and J by 8 bases, with 7 bases between the two germline ends. The CDR3 protein is CASSYLQYEQFF. DNA of the CDR3: TGTGCCAGCAGTTACCTACAATATGAGCAGTTCTTC.

V is TRBV5-4 and J is TRBJ2-3; unclear D gene. CDR3 length equals 16 residues. Germline CDR1 is SGHNT and CDR2 is YYREEE (reference sequence). V was pared by 2 bases and J by 1 base, with 14 bases between. CDR3 nucleotides: TGTGCCAGCAGCTTTCTCATAGAGTCGGGCACAGATACGCAGTATTTT. Protein sequence: CASSFLIESGTDTQYF.

This chain joins TRBV18 and TRBJ2-5; D not resolved. Germline loops: CDR1 KGHSH, CDR2 LQKENI. The CDR3 spans 12 residues. Between the trimmed V and J ends, which lost 2 bases and 5 bases, there was a span of 6 bases. CDR3 DNA: TGTGCCAGCTCACCATTTTTGGAGACCCAGTACTTC. Translated: CASSPFLETQYF.

There are a few counts of this clone. V is TRBV9 and J is TRBJ1-2; 7 positions match TRBD1. The V gene's germline CDR1 is SGDLS and CDR2 YYNGEE. With 0 bases clipped from V and 4 bases from J, the junction kept 6 bases outside the gene matches. The length of the CDR3 is 15 residues. The chain's CDR3 is CASSVALGQSYGYTF. DNA of the CDR3: TGTGCCAGCAGCGTAGCTCTGGGACAGTCCTATGGCTACACCTTC.

V and J are TRBV29-1 and TRBJ2-7; 7 positions agree with TRBD1. The ends lost 5 bases at V and 5 bases at J; junction bases unmatched: 6. There are 12 residues in the CDR3. Looked up from germline, CDR1 is SQVTM and CDR2 is ANQGSEA. CDR3: CSVWTGSHEQYF. CDR3 DNA sequence: TGCAGCGTTTGGACAGGTTCCCACGAGCAGTACTTC.

The chain employs TRBV15 and TRBJ1-5, with 7 bases that match TRBD1. V lost 4 bases to trimming and J lost 2 bases; unmatched junction nucleotides: 8. The germline V gene has CDR1 LNHNV and CDR2 YYDKDF (reference sequence). There are 16 residues in the CDR3. The CDR3 DNA is TGTGCCACCAGCAAAGGACAGGTTTTGGGCAATCAGCCCCAGCATTTT. This sequence encodes CATSKGQVLGNQPQHF.